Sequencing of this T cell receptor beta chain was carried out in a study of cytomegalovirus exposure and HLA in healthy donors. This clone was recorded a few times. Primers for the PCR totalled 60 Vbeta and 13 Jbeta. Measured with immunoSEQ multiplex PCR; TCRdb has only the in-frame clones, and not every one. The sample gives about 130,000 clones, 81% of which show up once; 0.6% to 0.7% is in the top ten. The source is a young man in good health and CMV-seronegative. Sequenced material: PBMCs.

The CDR3 nucleotides read TGTGCCAGCAGTGAAGCAGGACTAGCGGGGAGCACAGATACGCAGTATTTT. This codes for CASSEAGLAGSTDTQYF. The chain combines TRBV2 with TRBJ2-3; 12 nucleotides agree with TRBD2. This CDR3 has 17 residues. V lost 0 bases, J lost 0 bases, and 1 base stayed unmatched. CDR1 is SNHLY and CDR2 is FYNNEI in the germline V gene.